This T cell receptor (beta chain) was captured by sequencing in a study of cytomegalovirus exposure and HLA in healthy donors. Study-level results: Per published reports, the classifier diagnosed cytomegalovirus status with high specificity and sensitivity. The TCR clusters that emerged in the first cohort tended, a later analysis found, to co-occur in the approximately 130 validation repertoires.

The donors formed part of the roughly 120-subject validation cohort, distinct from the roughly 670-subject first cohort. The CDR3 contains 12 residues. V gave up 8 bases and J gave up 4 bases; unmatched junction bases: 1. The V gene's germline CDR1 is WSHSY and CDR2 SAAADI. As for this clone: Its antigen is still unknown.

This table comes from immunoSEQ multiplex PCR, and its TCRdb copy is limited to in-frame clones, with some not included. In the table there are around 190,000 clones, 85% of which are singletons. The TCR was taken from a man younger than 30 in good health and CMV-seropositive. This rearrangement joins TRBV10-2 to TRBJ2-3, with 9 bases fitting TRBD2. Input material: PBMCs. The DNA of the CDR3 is TGCGCCAGCCGGACTAGCGCAGATACGCAGTATTTT. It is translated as CASRTSADTQYF.